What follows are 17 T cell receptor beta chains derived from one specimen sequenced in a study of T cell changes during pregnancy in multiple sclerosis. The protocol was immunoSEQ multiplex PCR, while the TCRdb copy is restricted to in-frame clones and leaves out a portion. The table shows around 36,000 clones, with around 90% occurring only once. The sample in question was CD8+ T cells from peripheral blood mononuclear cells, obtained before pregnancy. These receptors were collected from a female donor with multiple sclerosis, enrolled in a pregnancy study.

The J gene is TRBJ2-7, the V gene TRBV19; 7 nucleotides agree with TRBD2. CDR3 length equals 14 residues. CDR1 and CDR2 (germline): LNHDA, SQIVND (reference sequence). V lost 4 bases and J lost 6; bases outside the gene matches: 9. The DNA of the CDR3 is TGTGCCAGTAGTAACGGGGGGAATGGGGGCGAGCAGTACTTC. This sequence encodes CASSNGGNGGEQYF.

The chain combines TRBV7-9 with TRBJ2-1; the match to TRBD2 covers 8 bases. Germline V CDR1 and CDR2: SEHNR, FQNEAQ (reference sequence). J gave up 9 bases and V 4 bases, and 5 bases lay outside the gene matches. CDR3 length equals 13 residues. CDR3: CASSSGTRVEQFF. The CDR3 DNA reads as TGTGCCAGCAGCTCCGGGACTAGAGTTGAGCAGTTCTTC.

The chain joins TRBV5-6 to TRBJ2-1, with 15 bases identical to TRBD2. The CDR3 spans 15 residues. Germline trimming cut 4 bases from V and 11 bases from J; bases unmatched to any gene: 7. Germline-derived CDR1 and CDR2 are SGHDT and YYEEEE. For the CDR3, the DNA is TGTGCCAGCAGCCCCGGGACTAGCGGGAGGCCGAAGCAGTTCTTC. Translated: CASSPGTSGRPKQFF.

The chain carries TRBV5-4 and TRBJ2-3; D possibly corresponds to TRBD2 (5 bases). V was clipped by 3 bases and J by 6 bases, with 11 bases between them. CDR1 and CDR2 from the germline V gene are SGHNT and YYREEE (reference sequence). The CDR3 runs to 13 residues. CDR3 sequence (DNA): TGTGCCAGCAGCTCACTCGGGGAGGATACGCAGTATTTT. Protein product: CASSSLGEDTQYF. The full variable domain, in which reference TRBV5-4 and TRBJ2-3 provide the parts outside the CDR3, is ETGVTQSPTHLIKTRGQQVTLRCSSQSGHNTVSWYQQALGQGPQFIFQYYREEENGRGNFPPRFSGLQFPNYSSELNVNALELDDSALYLCASSSLGEDTQYFGPGTRLTVL.

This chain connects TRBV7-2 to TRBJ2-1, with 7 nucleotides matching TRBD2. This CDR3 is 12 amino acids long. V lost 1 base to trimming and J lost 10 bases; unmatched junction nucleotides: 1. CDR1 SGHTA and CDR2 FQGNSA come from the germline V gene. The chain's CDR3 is CASSLGGGEQFF. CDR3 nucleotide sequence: TGTGCCAGCAGCTTAGGGGGGGGAGAGCAGTTCTTC.

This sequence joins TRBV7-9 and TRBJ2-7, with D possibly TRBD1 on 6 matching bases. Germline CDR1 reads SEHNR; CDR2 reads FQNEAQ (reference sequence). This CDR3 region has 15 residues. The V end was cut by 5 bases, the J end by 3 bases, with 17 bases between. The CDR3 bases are TGTGCCAGCAGCCCCCGACCCTCGGGACACTACGAGCAGTACTTC. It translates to CASSPRPSGHYEQYF.

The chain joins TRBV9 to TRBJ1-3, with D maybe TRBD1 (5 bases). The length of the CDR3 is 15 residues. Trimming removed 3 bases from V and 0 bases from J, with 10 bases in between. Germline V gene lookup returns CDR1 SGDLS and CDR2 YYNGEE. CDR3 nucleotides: TGTGCCAGCAGCGGGGGGGGGAGCTCTGGAAACACCATATATTTT. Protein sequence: CASSGGGSSGNTIYF.

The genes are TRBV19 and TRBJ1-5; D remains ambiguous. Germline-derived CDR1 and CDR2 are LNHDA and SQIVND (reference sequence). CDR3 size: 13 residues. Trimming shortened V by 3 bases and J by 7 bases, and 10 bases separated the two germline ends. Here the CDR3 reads CASSMTVEQPQHF. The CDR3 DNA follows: TGTGCCAGTAGTATGACGGTGGAGCAGCCCCAGCATTTT.

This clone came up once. This CDR3 reads CASSVGTSSIGELFF. The CDR3 DNA sequence: TGTGCCAGCAGCGTGGGGACTAGCTCCATCGGGGAGCTGTTTTTT. The chain couples TRBV9 to TRBJ2-2; TRBD2 matches at 9 bases. V lost 2 bases, J lost 7 bases, and 6 bases stayed unmatched. CDR1 is SGDLS, CDR2 YYNGEE, per germline. This CDR3 has 15 amino acids.

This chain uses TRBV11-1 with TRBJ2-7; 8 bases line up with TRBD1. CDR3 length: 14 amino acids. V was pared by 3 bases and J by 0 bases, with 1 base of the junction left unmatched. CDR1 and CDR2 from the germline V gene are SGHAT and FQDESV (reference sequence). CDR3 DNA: TGTGCCAGCAGCTTCGACAGGGGCTCCTACGAGCAGTACTTC. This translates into CASSFDRGSYEQYF.

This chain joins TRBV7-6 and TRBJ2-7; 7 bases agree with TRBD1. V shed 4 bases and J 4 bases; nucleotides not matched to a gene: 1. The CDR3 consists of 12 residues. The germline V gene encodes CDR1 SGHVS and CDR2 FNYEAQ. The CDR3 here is CASSSTGYEQYF. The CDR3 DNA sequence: TGTGCCAGCAGCTCGACAGGGTACGAGCAGTACTTC.

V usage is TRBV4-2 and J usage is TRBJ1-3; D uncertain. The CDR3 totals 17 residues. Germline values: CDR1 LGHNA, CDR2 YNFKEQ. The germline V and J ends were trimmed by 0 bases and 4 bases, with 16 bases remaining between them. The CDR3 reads CASSQDPQKLSGNTIYF. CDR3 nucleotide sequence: TGTGCCAGCAGCCAAGATCCTCAAAAACTCTCCGGAAACACCATATATTTT.

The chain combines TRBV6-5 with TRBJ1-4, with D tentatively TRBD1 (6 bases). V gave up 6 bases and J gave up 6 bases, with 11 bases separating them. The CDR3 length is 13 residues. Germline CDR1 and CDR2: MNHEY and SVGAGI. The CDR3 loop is CASSDRTDEKLFF. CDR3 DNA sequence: TGTGCCAGCAGCGATAGGACAGATGAAAAACTGTTTTTT.

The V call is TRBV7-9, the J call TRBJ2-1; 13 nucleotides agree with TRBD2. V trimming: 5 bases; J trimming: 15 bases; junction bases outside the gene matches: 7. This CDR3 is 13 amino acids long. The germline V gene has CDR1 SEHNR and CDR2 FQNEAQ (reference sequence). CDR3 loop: CASSTGLAGDPFF. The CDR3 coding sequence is TGTGCCAGCAGCACCGGACTAGCGGGAGATCCGTTCTTC.

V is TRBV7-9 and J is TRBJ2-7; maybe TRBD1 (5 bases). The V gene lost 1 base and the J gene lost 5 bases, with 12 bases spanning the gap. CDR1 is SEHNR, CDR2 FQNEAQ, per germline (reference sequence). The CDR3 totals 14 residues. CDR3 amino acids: CASSLGRERNEQYF. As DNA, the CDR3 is TGTGCCAGCAGCTTAGGCAGGGAACGCAACGAGCAGTACTTC.

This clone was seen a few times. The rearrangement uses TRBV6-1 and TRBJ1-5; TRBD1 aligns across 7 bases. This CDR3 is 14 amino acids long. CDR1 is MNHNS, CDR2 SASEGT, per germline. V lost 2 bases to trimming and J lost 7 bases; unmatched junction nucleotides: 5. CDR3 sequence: CASSENPGGQPQHF. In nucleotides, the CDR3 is TGTGCCAGCAGTGAAAATCCAGGGGGGCAGCCCCAGCATTTT.

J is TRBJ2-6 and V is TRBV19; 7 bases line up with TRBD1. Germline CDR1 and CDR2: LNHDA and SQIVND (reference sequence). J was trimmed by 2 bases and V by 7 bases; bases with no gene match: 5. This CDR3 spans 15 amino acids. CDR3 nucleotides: TGTGCCAGTACCACCGGGACAGCTGGGGCCAACGTCCTGACTTTC. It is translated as CASTTGTAGANVLTF.